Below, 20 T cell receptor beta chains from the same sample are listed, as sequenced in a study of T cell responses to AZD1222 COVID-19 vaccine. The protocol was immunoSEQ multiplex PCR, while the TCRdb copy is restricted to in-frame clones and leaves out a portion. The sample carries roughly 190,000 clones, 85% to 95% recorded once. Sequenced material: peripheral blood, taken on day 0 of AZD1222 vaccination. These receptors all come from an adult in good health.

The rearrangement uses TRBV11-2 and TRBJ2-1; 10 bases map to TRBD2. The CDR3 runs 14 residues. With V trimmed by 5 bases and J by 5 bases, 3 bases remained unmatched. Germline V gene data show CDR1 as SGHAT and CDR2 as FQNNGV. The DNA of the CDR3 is TGTGCCAGCAGCCGGCTAGCGGGGGACAATGAGCAGTTCTTC. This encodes CASSRLAGDNEQFF.

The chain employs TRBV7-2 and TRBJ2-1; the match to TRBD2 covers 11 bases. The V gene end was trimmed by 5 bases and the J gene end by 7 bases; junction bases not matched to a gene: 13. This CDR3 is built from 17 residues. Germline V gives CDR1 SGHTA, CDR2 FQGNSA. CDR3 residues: CASSGALAGGIYNEQFF. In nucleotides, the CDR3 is TGTGCCAGCAGCGGCGCTTTAGCGGGGGGGATCTATAATGAGCAGTTCTTC.

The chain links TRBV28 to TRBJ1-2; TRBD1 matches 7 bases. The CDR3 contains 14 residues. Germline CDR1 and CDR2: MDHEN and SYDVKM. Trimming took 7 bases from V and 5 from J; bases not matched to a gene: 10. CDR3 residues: CASTIHAGGYGYTF. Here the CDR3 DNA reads TGTGCCAGCACCATCCACGCAGGGGGGTATGGCTACACCTTC.

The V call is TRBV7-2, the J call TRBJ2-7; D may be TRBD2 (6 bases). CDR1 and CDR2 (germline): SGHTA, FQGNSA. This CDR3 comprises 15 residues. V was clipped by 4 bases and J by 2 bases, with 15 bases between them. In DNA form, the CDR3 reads TGTGCCAGCAGCTCCCTTGGGGGACTTCCCTACGAGCAGTACTTC. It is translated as CASSSLGGLPYEQYF.

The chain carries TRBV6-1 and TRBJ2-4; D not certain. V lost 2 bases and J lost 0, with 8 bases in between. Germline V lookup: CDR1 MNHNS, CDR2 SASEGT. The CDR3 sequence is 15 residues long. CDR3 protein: CASSEPGLAKNIQYF. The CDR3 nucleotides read TGTGCCAGCAGTGAACCGGGTCTAGCCAAAAACATTCAGTACTTC.

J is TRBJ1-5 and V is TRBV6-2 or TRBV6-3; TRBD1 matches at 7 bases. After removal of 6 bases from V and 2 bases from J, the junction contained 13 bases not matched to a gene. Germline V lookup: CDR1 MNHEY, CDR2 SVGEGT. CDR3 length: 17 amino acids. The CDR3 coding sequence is TGTGCCAGCAGCCGCCAATTACAGGGGAGGGGCAATCAGCCCCAGCATTTT. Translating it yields CASSRQLQGRGNQPQHF.

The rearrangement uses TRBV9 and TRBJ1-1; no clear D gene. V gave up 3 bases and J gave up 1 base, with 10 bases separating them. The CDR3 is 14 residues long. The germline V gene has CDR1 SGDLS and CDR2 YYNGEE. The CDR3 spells CASSADLGNTEAFF. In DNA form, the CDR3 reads TGTGCCAGCAGCGCAGATCTCGGGAACACTGAAGCTTTCTTT.

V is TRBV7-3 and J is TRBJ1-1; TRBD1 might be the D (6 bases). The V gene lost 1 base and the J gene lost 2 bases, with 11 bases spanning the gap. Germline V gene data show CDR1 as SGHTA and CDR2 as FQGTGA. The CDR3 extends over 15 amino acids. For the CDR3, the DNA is TGTGCCAGCAGCTTAAACCCCAGGGGAAACACTGAAGCTTTCTTT. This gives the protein CASSLNPRGNTEAFF.

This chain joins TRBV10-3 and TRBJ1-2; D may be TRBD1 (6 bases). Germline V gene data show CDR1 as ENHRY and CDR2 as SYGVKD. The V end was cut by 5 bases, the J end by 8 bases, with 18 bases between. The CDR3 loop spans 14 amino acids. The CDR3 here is CAISQQGGDLGYTF. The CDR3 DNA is TGTGCCATCAGTCAACAGGGAGGAGACTTAGGCTACACCTTC.

The CDR3 region is CASGSKTPGTEEKLFF. In nucleotides, the CDR3 is TGTGCTAGTGGTTCAAAAACGCCCGGGACCGAGGAAAAACTGTTTTTT. This chain joins TRBV12-5 and TRBJ1-4, with D possibly being TRBD1 (5 bases). V lost 4 bases to trimming and J lost 8 bases, with 20 bases between them. There are 16 residues in the CDR3. Germline-derived CDR1 and CDR2 are LGHNT and FRNRAP. Filled out from reference TRBV12-5 and TRBJ1-4, the complete variable domain reads DARVTQTPRHKVTEMGQEVTMRCQPILGHNTVFWYRQTMMQGLELLAYFRNRAPLDDSGMPKDRFSAEMPDATLATLKIQPSEPRDSAVYFCASGSKTPGTEEKLFFGSGTQLSVL.

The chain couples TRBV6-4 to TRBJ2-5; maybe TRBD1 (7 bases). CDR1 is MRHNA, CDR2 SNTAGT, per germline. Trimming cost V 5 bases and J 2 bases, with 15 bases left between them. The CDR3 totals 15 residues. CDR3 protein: CASSPWRDSQETQYF. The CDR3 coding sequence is TGTGCCAGCAGTCCCTGGCGGGACAGTCAAGAGACCCAGTACTTC.

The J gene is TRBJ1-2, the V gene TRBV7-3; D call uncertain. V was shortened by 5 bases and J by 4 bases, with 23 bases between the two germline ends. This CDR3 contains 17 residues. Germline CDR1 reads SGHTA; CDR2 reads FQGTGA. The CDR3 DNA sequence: TGTGCCAGCAGCCAGACCACTGCCGATAGACGGATCTATGGCTACACCTTC. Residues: CASSQTTADRRIYGYTF.

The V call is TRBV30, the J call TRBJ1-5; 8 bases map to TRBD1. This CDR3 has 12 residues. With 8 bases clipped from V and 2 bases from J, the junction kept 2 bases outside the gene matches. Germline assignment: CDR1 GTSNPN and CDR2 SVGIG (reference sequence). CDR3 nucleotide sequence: TGTGCCCAGGGACAGGGCAATCAGCCCCAGCATTTT. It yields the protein CAQGQGNQPQHF. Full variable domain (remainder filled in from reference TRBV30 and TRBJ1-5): SQTIHQWPATLVQPVGSPLSLECTVEGTSNPNLYWYRQAAGRGLQLLFYSVGIGQISSEVPQNLSASRPQDRQFILSSKKLLLSDSGFYLCAQGQGNQPQHFGDGTRLSIL.

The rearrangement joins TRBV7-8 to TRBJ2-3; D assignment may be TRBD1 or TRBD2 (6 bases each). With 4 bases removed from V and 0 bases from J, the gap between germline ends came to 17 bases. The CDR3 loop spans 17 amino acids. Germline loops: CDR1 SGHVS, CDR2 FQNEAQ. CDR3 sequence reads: CASSSHEGGLSTDTQYF. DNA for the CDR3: TGTGCCAGCAGCTCGCACGAAGGGGGGCTAAGCACAGATACGCAGTATTTT.

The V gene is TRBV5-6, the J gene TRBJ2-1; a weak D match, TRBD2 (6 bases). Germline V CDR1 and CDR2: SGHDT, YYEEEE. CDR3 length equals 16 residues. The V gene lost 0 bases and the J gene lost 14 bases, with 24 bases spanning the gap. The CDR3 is CASSLVRGSPRPYEFF. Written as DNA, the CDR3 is TGTGCCAGCAGCTTGGTGCGGGGCTCCCCCCGACCTTATGAGTTCTTC. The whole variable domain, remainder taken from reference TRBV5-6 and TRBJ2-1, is DAGVTQSPTHLIKTRGQQVTLRCSPKSGHDTVSWYQQALGQGPQFIFQYYEEEERQRGNFPDRFSGHQFPNYSSELNVNALLLGDSALYLCASSLVRGSPRPYEFFGPGTRLTVL.

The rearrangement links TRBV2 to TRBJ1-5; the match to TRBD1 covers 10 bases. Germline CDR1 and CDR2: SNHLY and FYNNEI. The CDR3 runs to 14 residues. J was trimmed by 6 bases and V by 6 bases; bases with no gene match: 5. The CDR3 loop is CASRQGQGGQPQHF. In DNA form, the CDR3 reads TGTGCCAGCAGACAAGGACAGGGGGGTCAGCCCCAGCATTTT.

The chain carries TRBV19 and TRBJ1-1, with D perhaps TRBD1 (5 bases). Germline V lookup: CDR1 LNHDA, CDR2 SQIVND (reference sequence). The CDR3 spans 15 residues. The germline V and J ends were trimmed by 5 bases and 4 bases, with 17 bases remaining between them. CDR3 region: CASSPLGDLATEAFF. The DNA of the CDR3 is TGTGCCAGTAGTCCGCTAGGGGATTTAGCCACTGAAGCTTTCTTT.

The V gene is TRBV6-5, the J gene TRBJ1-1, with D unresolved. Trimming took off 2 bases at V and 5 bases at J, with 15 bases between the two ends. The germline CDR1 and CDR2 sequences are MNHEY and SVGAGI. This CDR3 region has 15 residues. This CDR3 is CASSYESGMGTEAFF. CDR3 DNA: TGTGCCAGCAGTTACGAGTCGGGGATGGGGACTGAAGCTTTCTTT.

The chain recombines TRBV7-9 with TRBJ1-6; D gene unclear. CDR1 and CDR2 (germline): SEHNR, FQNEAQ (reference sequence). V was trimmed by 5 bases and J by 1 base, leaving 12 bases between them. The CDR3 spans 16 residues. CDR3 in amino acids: CASSADRTSYNSPLHF. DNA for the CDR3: TGTGCCAGCAGCGCAGACCGTACATCCTATAATTCACCCCTCCACTTT. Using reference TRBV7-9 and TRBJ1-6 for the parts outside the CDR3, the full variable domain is DTGVSQNPRHKITKRGQNVTFRCDPISEHNRLYWYRQTLGQGPEFLTYFQNEAQLEKSRLLSDRFSAERPKGSFSTLEIQRTEQGDSAMYLCASSADRTSYNSPLHFGNGTRLTVT.

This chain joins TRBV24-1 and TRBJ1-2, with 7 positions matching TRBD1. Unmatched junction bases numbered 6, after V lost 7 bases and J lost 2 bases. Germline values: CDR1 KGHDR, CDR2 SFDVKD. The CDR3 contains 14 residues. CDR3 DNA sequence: TGTGCCACCAGCCCGGTGGACAGGAACTATGGCTACACCTTC. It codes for CATSPVDRNYGYTF.